These T cell receptor beta chains were read from a single sample in a study of CD8+ T cells in alopecia areata. Using immunoSEQ multiplex PCR, the repertoire was profiled, and TCRdb retains in-frame clones only, with some absent. Of fewer than 350,000 clones in the sample, about three fifths were seen once. The source material was CD4+ T cells sorted from blood, sampled at week 24, from a patient treated with tofacitinib. The receptors originated from a human donor with alopecia areata. Both conserved end residues are part of each CDR3. D genes are given only for firm matches. Clone sizes are given selectively: once, few, many, or a class where the clone is expanded.

j_call v_call d_call clone_size cdr3_nt cdr3_aa
TRBJ2-3 TRBV7-2 TRBD2 few TGTGCCAGCAGCCATACGTCACGGGGGGGCCATGGTACGCAGTATTTT CASSHTSRGGHGTQYF
TRBJ1-1 TRBV5-1 - once TGCGCCAGCAGCTTGGCGGCAGGGCCCATGAACACTGAAGCTTTCTTT CASSLAAGPMNTEAFF
TRBJ2-3 TRBV4-1 TRBD2 - TGCGCCAGCAGCCAAGTCAGCGGGGGCCGCACAGATACGCAGTATTTT CASSQVSGGRTDTQYF
TRBJ1-2 TRBV27 - - TGTGCCAGCAGTCCAACACGGACAGCTGGCTACACCTTC CASSPTRTAGYTF
TRBJ1-4 TRBV6-6 TRBD1 few TGTGCCAGCAGTATCGGCAACAGGGGCCGAGGAGAAAAACTGTTTTTT CASSIGNRGRGEKLFF
TRBJ2-1 TRBV10-3 - few TGTGCCATCAGTGTAAAGACTGAGCAGTTCTTC CAISVKTEQFF
TRBJ2-3 TRBV7-9 TRBD2 - TGTGCCAGCAGCATAGCGGGGGGGCGAAATACGCAGTATTTT CASSIAGGRNTQYF
TRBJ1-6 TRBV5-6 TRBD1 - TGTGCCAGCAGCCCGACAGGGCTACCCCTCCACTTT CASSPTGLPLHF
TRBJ1-5 TRBV7-2 - - TGTGCCAGCAGCTCGACAGAGGGGGTGCGTCAGCCCCAGCATTTT CASSSTEGVRQPQHF
TRBJ1-2 TRBV29-1 TRBD1 - TGCAGCGTTGATGGGCGAGGGACAGGGATCTTCTATGGCTACACCTTC CSVDGRGTGIFYGYTF
TRBJ2-2 TRBV29-1 - few TGCAGCGTTGAAGGGCTAGGCGGGGAGCTGTTTTTT CSVEGLGGELFF
TRBJ1-6 TRBV6-6 TRBD1 - TGTGCCAGCCAGGGACAGGGAGGACCCCTCCACTTT CASQGQGGPLHF
TRBJ2-1 TRBV28 - - TGTGCCAGCTTGGCGGATGACAGAAAATACAATGAGCAGTTCTTC CASLADDRKYNEQFF
TRBJ1-1 TRBV4-1 - - TGCGCCAGCAGCCAATCCAGGGCGACACTCCCAGACACTGAAGCTTTCTTT CASSQSRATLPDTEAFF
TRBJ2-4 TRBV25-1 - - TGTGCCAGCAGTGCGCACAGGGATGCCAAAAACATTCAGTACTTC CASSAHRDAKNIQYF
TRBJ2-7 TRBV27 TRBD1 - TGTGCCAGCAGTTTAGAAGGACAGGGAATCTACGAGCAGTACTTC CASSLEGQGIYEQYF
TRBJ2-4 TRBV4-2 TRBD1 - TGTGCCAGCAGCCAAGAAGACAGGGCGGAGTCCATTCAGTACTTC CASSQEDRAESIQYF
TRBJ1-1 TRBV20-1 - once TGCAGTGCGAGTTTTAGCACTGAAGCTTTCTTT CSASFSTEAFF
TRBJ1-4 TRBV10-3 TRBD1 - TGTGCCATCCGAGGGCAGGGGGAGGAAAAACTGTTTTTT CAIRGQGEEKLFF
TRBJ2-5 TRBV11-2 - few TGTGCCAGCAGCTTAGGAGGGGGGGCCAGAGAGGAGACCCAGTACTTC CASSLGGGAREETQYF
TRBJ2-7 TRBV29-1 TRBD1 few TGCAGCGTTGAGGGGACAGGGTCTAGCGAGCAGTACTTC CSVEGTGSSEQYF
TRBJ1-1 TRBV25-1 - - TGTGCCAGCAGTGACTGGGCGTTTGGTGAAGCTTTCTTT CASSDWAFGEAFF
TRBJ1-2 TRBV7-9 TRBD1 - TGTGCCAGCAGCTTAGGAGCCGGGACAGTCTATGGCTACACCTTC CASSLGAGTVYGYTF
TRBJ2-7 TRBV2 - - TGTGCCAGCATAGGAGCGTACGAGCAGTACTTC CASIGAYEQYF
TRBJ2-7 TRBV29-1 TRBD1 few TGCAGCGTGGACCCCGGGACAGGGGTCTCCTACGAGCAGTACTTC CSVDPGTGVSYEQYF
TRBJ1-2 TRBV27 - - TGTGCCAGCAGTTGGGACAAAAACTATGGCTACACCTTC CASSWDKNYGYTF
TRBJ2-7 TRBV10-3 - - TGTGCCATCAGTGAGTCGAGGATAGGGAACGAGCAGTACTTC CAISESRIGNEQYF
TRBJ1-1 TRBV30 - - TGTGCCTGGAGTGTACGGGTAATAGCTTTCTTT CAWSVRVIAFF
TRBJ2-2 TRBV5-1 - - TGCGCCAGCAGCTTCAATGGCATTTCTACCGGGGAGCTGTTTTTT CASSFNGISTGELFF
TRBJ2-6 TRBV7-9 - few TGTGCCAGCAGCTTAGCGTTGGGCGGGGCCTCTGGGGCCAACGTCCTGACTTTC CASSLALGGASGANVLTF
TRBJ2-3 TRBV7-2 TRBD2 - TGTGCCAGCAGCCCTCGAACTAGCGGGGTCTATACGCAGTATTTT CASSPRTSGVYTQYF
TRBJ1-5 TRBV7-9 - - TGTGCCAGCAGCCAACAGGGTTTCAATCAGCCCCAGCATTTT CASSQQGFNQPQHF
TRBJ2-5 TRBV30 TRBD1 - TGTGCCTGGAGTGGCACAGGGGGACAAGAGACCCAGTACTTC CAWSGTGGQETQYF
TRBJ1-2 TRBV4-3 - once TGCGCCAGCAGCCAAGATGCCGGTCCTTATGGCTACACCTTC CASSQDAGPYGYTF
TRBJ2-1 TRBV9 - - TGTGCCAGCAGCGTAGATTGGGGCAATGAGCAGTTCTTC CASSVDWGNEQFF